These T cell receptor beta chains were read from a single sample in a study of graft-versus-host responses after intestinal transplantation. TCRdb's copy holds only in-frame clones and misses some; the assay was immunoSEQ multiplex PCR. The data contain approximately 130,000 clones, roughly 92% of them seen just once; the ten biggest clones take up approximately 0.17%. What these receptors recognize is not known. Here the sequenced sample was unstimulated CD4+ T cells sorted from spleen or lymph node cells, taken before intestinal transplant. These receptor sequences come from a human donor who received an intestinal transplant. CDR3s include the opening cysteine and the closing phenylalanine or tryptophan. D genes are given only for firm matches. The listing skips clone size in some rows; elsewhere it reads once, few, many or a size class.

TRBV27	TRBD2	TRBJ2-3	-	CASSSNRLAGFTDTQYF	TGTGCCAGCAGTTCCAACCGACTAGCCGGCTTCACAGATACGCAGTATTTT
TRBV27	TRBD1	TRBJ1-1	-	CASRRTGGLPGTEAFF	TGTGCCAGCAGGCGGACAGGGGGGCTGCCGGGGACTGAAGCTTTCTTT
TRBV6-5	TRBD1	TRBJ2-3	-	CASSVDRGGADTQYF	TGTGCCAGCAGTGTGGACAGGGGCGGGGCAGATACGCAGTATTTT
TRBV30	-	TRBJ1-1	-	CAWSVWPRNTEAFF	TGTGCCTGGAGTGTATGGCCCAGAAACACTGAAGCTTTCTTT
TRBV6-6	-	TRBJ1-2	-	CASSYSRGSYGYTF	TGTGCCAGCAGTTACTCCCGCGGAAGCTATGGCTACACCTTC
TRBV25-1	-	TRBJ1-2	-	CASSPPTGAYGYTF	TGTGCCAGCAGTCCCCCGACAGGAGCCTATGGCTACACCTTC
TRBV2	-	TRBJ2-7	-	CASRGTPGEQYF	TGTGCCAGCAGGGGGACCCCGGGAGAGCAGTACTTC
TRBV5-6	-	TRBJ1-5	-	CASSFAGGNQPQHF	TGTGCCAGCAGCTTCGCGGGAGGCAATCAGCCCCAGCATTTT
TRBV25-1	-	TRBJ2-2	once	CASSATALRELFF	TGTGCCAGCAGTGCCACAGCGCTTAGGGAGCTGTTTTTT
TRBV5-1	-	TRBJ2-2	-	CASSLRPPGGLFF	TGCGCCAGCAGCTTGCGCCCGCCTGGCGGGCTGTTTTTT
TRBV6-5	TRBD1	TRBJ1-2	-	CASRASGTGGEGYTF	TGTGCCAGCAGAGCCTCCGGGACAGGGGGCGAAGGCTACACCTTC
TRBV7-8	TRBD2	TRBJ2-7	-	CASSLRDPGGFYEQYF	TGTGCCAGCAGCTTGCGTGACCCGGGGGGATTTTACGAGCAGTACTTC
TRBV5-1	-	TRBJ2-5	once	CASSLSGGQRETQYF	TGCGCCAGCAGCTTGAGTGGGGGCCAACGGGAGACCCAGTACTTC
TRBV9	-	TRBJ2-5	-	CASSVSSGPQETQYF	TGTGCCAGCAGCGTAAGTTCGGGGCCGCAAGAGACCCAGTACTTC
TRBV5-1	-	TRBJ2-3	-	CASSFPAPRKRRPRDDTQYF	TGCGCCAGCAGCTTTCCCGCCCCCCGGAAAAGGAGACCCAGGGATGATACGCAGTATTTT
TRBV4-2	-	TRBJ1-2	-	CASSQGSGIGGYTF	TGTGCCAGCAGCCAAGGATCGGGAATTGGCGGCTACACCTTC
TRBV18	-	TRBJ1-1	-	CASSPRGGTEAFF	TGTGCCAGCTCACCAAGGGGCGGCACTGAAGCTTTCTTT
TRBV29-1	-	TRBJ2-3	-	CSVHLILLSDTQYF	TGCAGCGTACACTTAATCCTCTTATCAGATACGCAGTATTTT
TRBV13	TRBD2	TRBJ2-3	-	CASSPMGLAGGGTDTQYF	TGTGCCAGCAGCCCGATGGGACTAGCGGGGGGCGGAACAGATACGCAGTATTTT
TRBV7-2	-	TRBJ1-2	few	CASSLGGRVEGYTF	TGTGCCAGCAGCTTAGGGGGTCGGGTAGAAGGCTACACCTTC
TRBV6-1	TRBD1	TRBJ2-1	-	CASSLGTGGPNEQFF	TGTGCCAGCAGTCTTGGGACAGGGGGGCCCAATGAGCAGTTCTTC
TRBV5-1	-	TRBJ1-1	-	CASREGADTEAFF	TGCGCCAGCAGGGAGGGAGCGGACACTGAAGCTTTCTTT
TRBV4-1	-	TRBJ1-2	-	CASSQEYGDGYTF	TGCGCCAGCAGCCAAGAATACGGTGATGGCTACACCTTC
TRBV13	TRBD2	TRBJ2-3	-	CASSRTSGGAGTDTQYF	TGTGCCAGCTCCCGGACTAGCGGGGGGGCTGGGACAGATACGCAGTATTTT
TRBV25-1	TRBD1	TRBJ1-4	-	CASEDRVEKLFF	TGTGCCAGCGAGGACAGGGTGGAAAAACTGTTTTTT
TRBV2	TRBD1	TRBJ2-3	-	CASVYRDSFTDTQYF	TGTGCCAGCGTCTACCGGGACAGCTTCACAGATACGCAGTATTTT
TRBV11-1	-	TRBJ2-7	once	CASSDERTATYEQYF	TGTGCCAGCAGCGACGAGAGGACAGCGACCTACGAGCAGTACTTC
TRBV5-1	-	TRBJ2-7	-	CASSQSVGGYSYEQYF	TGCGCCAGCAGCCAATCCGTTGGGGGATACTCCTACGAGCAGTACTTC
TRBV5-1	TRBD2	TRBJ2-5	-	CASSLRRGGMETQYF	TGCGCCAGCAGCTTGCGGCGGGGGGGCATGGAGACCCAGTACTTC
TRBV21-1	-	TRBJ2-7	-	CASSKYRGEGYEQYF	TGTGCCAGCAGCAAGTACCGGGGGGAGGGCTACGAGCAGTACTTC
TRBV10-1	TRBD1	TRBJ2-2	-	CATATGDRTGELFF	TGCGCCACCGCTACAGGGGATAGAACCGGGGAGCTGTTTTTT
TRBV9	-	TRBJ2-3	-	CASSVVSGSVGTDTQYF	TGTGCCAGCAGCGTAGTGTCAGGGTCGGTGGGCACAGATACGCAGTATTTT
TRBV4-1	-	TRBJ2-7	-	CASSQGQESYEQYF	TGCGCCAGCAGCCAAGGACAGGAATCCTACGAGCAGTACTTC
TRBV7-2	-	TRBJ2-5	-	CASWGSRRETQYF	TGTGCCAGCTGGGGCTCGAGGCGGGAGACCCAGTACTTC
TRBV5-6	TRBD1	TRBJ1-1	-	CASSSIRTGMMNTEAFF	TGTGCCAGCAGCTCAATACGGACAGGAATGATGAACACTGAAGCTTTCTTT
TRBV6-6	-	TRBJ1-5	-	CASSASDGGQPQHF	TGTGCCAGCAGTGCTTCAGATGGAGGGCAGCCCCAGCATTTT
TRBV7-9	-	TRBJ1-1	-	CASKAWETEAFF	TGTGCCAGCAAGGCATGGGAGACTGAAGCTTTCTTT
TRBV5-8	-	TRBJ1-6	-	CASSLMGWGESPLHF	TGTGCCAGCAGCTTGATGGGCTGGGGGGAATCACCCCTCCACTTT
TRBV7-2	TRBD2	TRBJ2-1	-	CASSLSGGANEQFF	TGTGCCAGCAGCTTGAGCGGGGGGGCGAATGAGCAGTTCTTC
TRBV6-5	TRBD1	TRBJ1-2	-	CASATGAGGYTF	TGTGCCAGCGCGACAGGGGCTGGTGGCTACACCTTC
TRBV10-3	-	TRBJ1-3	-	CAISDPIQDTGNTIYF	TGTGCCATCAGTGACCCGATCCAGGACACTGGAAACACCATATATTTT
TRBV6-1	-	TRBJ1-2	-	CASSEGSNYGYTF	TGTGCCAGCAGTGAAGGCTCTAACTATGGCTACACCTTC
TRBV6-1	TRBD1	TRBJ2-5	-	CASHVGQGGETQYF	TGTGCCAGCCACGTGGGACAGGGAGGGGAGACCCAGTACTTC
TRBV4-1	-	TRBJ1-6	-	CASSQDRSVPLHF	TGCGCCAGCAGCCAAGATCGAAGCGTCCCCCTCCACTTT
TRBV11-2	TRBD2	TRBJ2-3	-	CASSSGLALTDTQYF	TGTGCCAGCAGTTCCGGACTAGCCCTCACAGATACGCAGTATTTT
TRBV5-8	-	TRBJ1-1	-	CASSLTVRTFF	TGTGCCAGCAGCTTGACAGTCCGGACTTTCTTT
TRBV7-8	-	TRBJ2-2	-	CASSLAVGGDTGELFF	TGTGCCAGCAGCTTAGCTGTGGGGGGTGACACCGGGGAGCTGTTTTTT